This is a list of T cell receptor beta chains from one sample in a study of blood T cell repertoires in COVID-19. TCRdb's table, derived via immunoSEQ multiplex PCR, lists solely in-frame clones and lacks some. The sample has roughly 210,000 clones, under 90% seen once. Sequenced material: peripheral blood. Every receptor here comes from a woman of 80 years or more with COVID-19, enrolled during active disease. The CDR3 runs from the conserved cysteine through the conserved F or W. A D gene is named only where the DNA matches it firmly. Clone size is not always given. Where it is, it says once, few, many or a class for expanded clones.

d_call	j_call	v_call	clone_size	cdr3_aa	cdr3_nt
TRBD1	TRBJ1-1	TRBV7-2	few	CASSLRQGTGRKAFF	TGTGCCAGCAGCTTACGGCAAGGGACAGGGAGAAAAGCTTTCTTT
TRBD1	TRBJ2-2	TRBV24-1	-	CATSDPGTGDTGELFF	TGTGCCACCAGTGACCCTGGGACAGGGGACACCGGGGAGCTGTTTTTT
TRBD1	TRBJ1-1	TRBV19	-	CASVGQGRTEAFF	TGTGCCAGTGTTGGACAGGGAAGAACTGAAGCTTTCTTT
-	TRBJ1-1	TRBV6-5	-	CASRNNRVMYTEAFF	TGTGCCAGCAGGAACAACAGGGTAATGTACACTGAAGCTTTCTTT
-	TRBJ1-4	TRBV7-2	-	CASSPSGLTNEKLFF	TGTGCCAGCAGCCCCTCGGGGTTGACTAATGAAAAACTGTTTTTT
TRBD1	TRBJ1-6	TRBV6-5	once	CASTLTGTDNSPLHF	TGTGCCAGCACCCTTACCGGGACAGATAATTCACCCCTCCACTTT
-	TRBJ2-1	TRBV11-3	few	CASSLGSSGDEQFF	TGTGCCAGCAGCTTAGGATCGTCGGGGGATGAGCAGTTCTTC
-	TRBJ1-2	TRBV2	-	CASSQGTNYGYTF	TGTGCCAGCAGTCAGGGGACTAACTATGGCTACACCTTC
TRBD1	TRBJ1-1	TRBV5-5	-	CASSLQGLGTPAAFF	TGTGCCAGCAGCCTACAGGGGTTAGGGACACCGGCAGCTTTCTTT
-	TRBJ1-5	TRBV3-1/TRBV3-2	once	CASSQGKEDQPQHF	TGTGCCAGCAGCCAAGGAAAAGAGGATCAGCCCCAGCATTTT
TRBD1	TRBJ2-3	TRBV28	-	CASRRTGGRADTQYF	TGTGCCAGCAGGAGGACAGGGGGCAGGGCAGATACGCAGTATTTT
-	TRBJ1-5	TRBV18	few	CASSPSGFSNQPQHF	TGTGCCAGCTCACCATCCGGGTTCAGCAATCAGCCCCAGCATTTT
TRBD1	TRBJ1-1	TRBV4-1	medium-sized	CASSQGRTGKKTEAFF	TGCGCCAGCAGCCAAGGCCGGACAGGGAAGAAGACTGAAGCTTTCTTT
-	TRBJ2-1	TRBV3-1/TRBV3-2	-	CASSQGAARGEQFF	TGTGCCAGCAGCCAAGGAGCGGCGAGAGGTGAGCAGTTCTTC
-	TRBJ2-6	TRBV6-5	-	CASRERLFGANVLTF	TGTGCCAGCAGGGAGAGGCTTTTTGGGGCCAACGTCCTGACTTTC
TRBD1	TRBJ1-1	TRBV27	-	CASSDRALEAFF	TGTGCCAGCTCGGACAGGGCCCTTGAAGCTTTCTTT
-	TRBJ2-2	TRBV19	once	CASSMTLAGWDTGELFF	TGTGCCAGTAGTATGACTTTGGCAGGGTGGGACACCGGGGAGCTGTTTTTT
TRBD1	TRBJ1-3	TRBV5-1	-	CASSLDTGTAAGNTIYF	TGCGCCAGCAGCTTGGACACCGGGACAGCGGCTGGAAACACCATATATTTT
TRBD2	TRBJ2-2	TRBV14	-	CASSQEKVTSAITGELFF	TGTGCCAGCAGCCAAGAGAAGGTGACTAGCGCCATCACCGGGGAGCTGTTTTTT
TRBD2	TRBJ2-5	TRBV7-2	-	CASSISSGGTGETQYF	TGTGCCAGCAGCATATCTAGCGGGGGGACAGGAGAGACCCAGTACTTC
-	TRBJ1-2	TRBV5-4	-	CASSFGQMLHGYTF	TGTGCCAGCAGCTTCGGACAGATGCTACATGGCTACACCTTC
TRBD1	TRBJ2-7	TRBV30	-	CAWKIQGVYEQYF	TGTGCCTGGAAGATACAGGGGGTCTACGAGCAGTACTTC
-	TRBJ2-2	TRBV5-6	-	CASSQEGRRRTGELFF	TGTGCCAGCAGCCAGGAGGGTAGAAGGAGGACCGGGGAGCTGTTTTTT
TRBD2	TRBJ2-5	TRBV29-1	-	CSVEALAGGQTQYF	TGCAGCGTTGAAGCCCTAGCGGGGGGGCAAACCCAGTACTTC
-	TRBJ1-2	TRBV6-5	-	CASSTVGLYGYTF	TGTGCCAGCAGCACCGTGGGGCTGTATGGCTACACCTTC
-	TRBJ2-3	TRBV5-1	-	CASSSTGTPTDTQYF	TGCGCCAGCAGCTCCACGGGGACACCCACAGATACGCAGTATTTT